This T cell receptor (beta chain) was sequenced during a study of T cell repertoires in cytomegalovirus infection (dated by TCRdb to the late 2010s). Some background on the complete study: Peptide stimulations targeted recently identified HLA-C-restricted CMV epitopes, whose presentation resists viral immunomodulation, together with well-studied HLA-B-restricted epitopes. Donor HLA type was relevant to the analysis, because carriage of CMV infection together with the matching HLA type was indicated by public TCR beta signatures. Study-level results and caveats: The ex vivo response was dominated by HLA-C-restricted CMV-specific TCR beta clonotypes, which also provided the single most frequent clonotype in two of eight donors. Carriers of CMV infection plus the relevant HLA type were discriminated by the cumulative frequency of public TCR beta family members in the study cohort and in an independent roughly 340-donor cohort.

With respect to this clonotype: It has no known antigen specificity. Nothing much larger sits one base from this clone, and base qualities are not available.

TCRdb names Illumina HiSeq 1500 as the instrument used. TCRdb applied fastp at Q25 and MiXCR to the public reads, then kept only in-frame beta chains. A single entry per CDR3 protein holds the most common genes and DNA from its merged rows. Across this sample there are about a million distinct CDR3 sequences, with 31% seen only once. The top ten constitute around 15% of the sample. Explained via the paper, the treatment or condition label denotes: in vitro stimulation with specific CMV peptide epitopes to enrich CMV-specific T cells. Reading the germline V gene (reference sequence) gives CDR1 LNHDA and CDR2 SQIVND. The CDR3 contains 16 residues, cysteine and phenylalanine counted. The entry retains the CDR3 DNA only, 48 bases that are in frame from base 1. V drops 11 bases and J drops 1 base, leaving 23 bases in between.

The source was cultured CD8+ T cells from PBMCs, collected from culture after CMV antigen stimulation. The receptor's source is a human donor in good health (CMV status not recorded). Some clones in this sample may be carry-over from other donors' samples. This chain joins TRBV19 to TRBJ1-1, with TRBD1 perhaps the D gene, on 5 matching bases. The CDR3 region reads CASDPGGWAGNTEAFF. The DNA is as follows: TGTGCCTCCGATCCCGGGGGTTGGGCAGGGAACACTGAAGCTTTCTTT. The full variable domain, with segments outside the CDR3 supplied by the reference TRBV19 and TRBJ1-1 proteins, appears as DGGITQSPKYLFRKEGQNVTLSCEQNLNHDAMYWYRQDPGQGLRLIYYSQIVNDFQKGDIAEGYSVSREKKESFPLTVTSAQKNPTAFYLCASDPGGWAGNTEAFFGQGTRLTVV.